This entry concerns a single T cell receptor (beta chain). Its cognate antigen is unknown. Cells sorted by CD45RO/CCR7/CD25/CD127/CD95/CD27 comprised CD4+ naive, central memory, regulatory and stem cell-like memory cells. Every isolated RNA sample was fully reverse transcribed, so sequencing captured expressed TCRB transcripts. Read counts averaged around 4 million for samples of naive, central memory and regulatory T cells. Data came from immunoSEQ multiplex PCR; TCRdb stores just in-frame clones and leaves some out. The top ten clones hold approximately 0.02% of a sample with approximately 730,000 clones, roughly 13% of them seen once. The sample comes from a study of beta chain features in type 1 diabetes. Study-level findings and limits: Among all four CD4+ subsets, Type 1 diabetes patients had TCRB CDR3s that were moderately but significantly shorter. Patients' naive, central memory and Treg TCRB repertoires seemed closer to one another than those of healthy donors. Sequencing of cDNA might inflate the share of cells that strongly express TCR.

Trimming pared 7 bases from V and 5 bases from J, leaving 11 bases between. Per germline, CDR1 MNHEY and CDR2 SVGAGI. The CDR3 extends over 12 amino acids. The TCR originated in a man between 18 and 35 years old with type 1 diabetes. Material: naive CD4+ T cells from blood. V is TRBV6-5 and J is TRBJ1-2; D gene ambiguous. CDR3 protein: CASTLGGYGYTF. Written as DNA, the CDR3 is TGTGCCAGCACTTTGGGCGGTTATGGCTACACCTTC.